What follows are 4 T cell receptor beta chains derived from one specimen sequenced in a study of blood T cell repertoires in COVID-19. Data came from immunoSEQ multiplex PCR; TCRdb stores just in-frame clones and leaves some out. In the table there are some 49,000 clones, about 85% of which are singletons. The sample was peripheral blood. The receptors here all came from a human donor in a cohort sampled during active COVID-19.

The gene calls are TRBV19 and TRBJ1-1; no firm D call. CDR1 and CDR2 (germline): LNHDA, SQIVND (reference sequence). Trimming took off 11 bases at V and 0 bases at J, with 16 bases between the two ends. CDR3 length equals 14 residues. The CDR3 bases are TGTGCCTCCCGGTCCCGCTCAATGAACACTGAAGCTTTCTTT. It is translated as CASRSRSMNTEAFF.

The chain carries TRBV19 and TRBJ2-7; 11 bases line up with TRBD1. There are 15 residues in the CDR3. The germline V gene has CDR1 LNHDA and CDR2 SQIVND (reference sequence). The J segment lost 3 bases and the V segment lost 7 bases, leaving 8 bases of the junction unmatched. The chain's CDR3 is CASTEGQGVSYEQYF. The CDR3, as DNA: TGTGCCAGTACCGAGGGACAGGGGGTAAGCTACGAGCAGTACTTC.

The chain uses TRBV9 and TRBJ2-2; 9 bases agree with TRBD1. This CDR3 spans 17 amino acids. J gave up 2 bases and V 2 bases, and 7 bases lay outside the gene matches. Germline CDR1 and CDR2: SGDLS and YYNGEE. CDR3 region: CASSVPGQGPNTGELFF. In nucleotides, the CDR3 is TGTGCCAGCAGCGTTCCGGGACAGGGTCCCAACACCGGGGAGCTGTTTTTT.

The rearrangement links TRBV19 to TRBJ2-7; tentatively, D is TRBD2 (5 bases). The CDR3 is made up of 18 amino acids. CDR1 is LNHDA and CDR2 is SQIVND in the germline V gene (reference sequence). V was shortened by 3 bases and J by 3 bases, with 24 bases between the two germline ends. The CDR3, as DNA: TGTGCCAGTAGTATCGAGTCGTGCGGGTTTGATCTACACTACGAGCAGTACTTC. Amino acids: CASSIESCGFDLHYEQYF. Using reference TRBV19 and TRBJ2-7 for the parts outside the CDR3, the full variable domain is DGGITQSPKYLFRKEGQNVTLSCEQNLNHDAMYWYRQDPGQGLRLIYYSQIVNDFQKGDIAEGYSVSREKKESFPLTVTSAQKNPTAFYLCASSIESCGFDLHYEQYFGPGTRLTVT.